A selection of T cell receptor beta chains follows, all from one sample in a study of blood T cell repertoires in COVID-19. Profiling relied on immunoSEQ multiplex PCR, and the TCRdb table lists in-frame clones only, not all of them. The sample comprises under 45,000 clones, roughly 87% of which are singletons, and about a quarter rests with the top ten. Sequencing used peripheral blood. The receptors originated from a woman of 80 years or more in a cohort sampled during active or convalescent COVID-19. CDR3s include the opening cysteine and the closing phenylalanine or tryptophan. A D gene is named only where the DNA matches it firmly. A row's size may be missing; if present it is once, few, many or a size class.

>NA|once|TRBV5-1|TRBJ2-2
CASSGREVASGGELFF
TGCGCCAGCAGCGGCCGGGAAGTAGCTTCGGGCGGGGAGCTGTTTTTT
>TRBD1|NA|TRBV7-9|TRBJ1-2
CASSLSGGGEGYTF
TGTGCCAGCAGCTTGTCAGGGGGCGGGGAAGGCTACACCTTC
>TRBD1|NA|TRBV5-8|TRBJ1-5
CASSPAGTGASNQPQHF
TGTGCCAGCAGCCCCGCCGGGACAGGGGCTAGCAATCAGCCCCAGCATTTT
>NA|NA|TRBV6-2/TRBV6-3|TRBJ1-1
CASSYWGGRFGTEAFF
TGTGCCAGCAGTTACTGGGGGGGTCGGTTCGGCACTGAAGCTTTCTTT
>NA|NA|TRBV5-1|TRBJ1-2
CASSWTEGPYGYTF
TGCGCCAGCAGCTGGACAGAAGGGCCCTATGGCTACACCTTC
>TRBD2|NA|TRBV20-1|TRBJ2-7
CSASRLAGGYEQYF
TGCAGTGCTAGTAGGCTAGCGGGAGGCTACGAGCAGTACTTC
>TRBD1|NA|TRBV5-1|TRBJ1-1
CASSYQTGTNTEAFF
TGCGCCAGCAGCTACCAGACAGGGACGAACACTGAAGCTTTCTTT
>NA|NA|TRBV6-2/TRBV6-3|TRBJ2-7
CASSYGDFYEQYF
TGTGCCAGCAGTTATGGGGACTTTTACGAGCAGTACTTC
>NA|NA|TRBV5-1|TRBJ1-2
CASRNTGDSYGYTF
TGCGCCAGCAGGAACACCGGAGACAGCTATGGCTACACCTTC
>TRBD1|NA|TRBV4-1|TRBJ1-1
CASSQEGQGVTEAFF
TGCGCCAGCAGCCAAGAGGGGCAGGGGGTCACTGAAGCTTTCTTT
>NA|NA|TRBV28|TRBJ1-2
CASRPYGGESFEGYTF
TGTGCCAGCAGGCCGTACGGGGGGGAATCTTTCGAAGGCTACACCTTC
>TRBD2|NA|TRBV3-1/TRBV3-2|TRBJ2-7
CASSQTSGGLSSSYEQYF
TGTGCCAGCAGCCAGACTAGCGGGGGGCTGTCCTCCTCCTACGAGCAGTACTTC
>TRBD1|NA|TRBV6-2/TRBV6-3|TRBJ1-2
CASSSGIGQAYGYTF
TGTGCCAGCAGTTCTGGTATCGGACAGGCCTATGGCTACACCTTC
>NA|NA|TRBV19|TRBJ1-1
CASSPGGLNTEAFF
TGTGCCAGTAGCCCCGGGGGGCTTAACACTGAAGCTTTCTTT
>TRBD1|NA|TRBV9|TRBJ2-7
CASSVGAGTGEYEQYF
TGTGCCAGCAGCGTAGGTGCCGGAACAGGGGAATACGAGCAGTACTTC
>TRBD1|NA|TRBV30|TRBJ1-6
CAWSQKGGNNSPLHF
TGTGCCTGGAGTCAAAAAGGGGGCAATAATTCACCCCTCCACTTT
>NA|NA|TRBV6-6|TRBJ2-2
CASSYGQSFGELFF
TGTGCCAGCAGTTACGGGCAGTCGTTCGGGGAGCTGTTTTTT